This TCR beta chain was recovered during a study of blood T cell repertoires in COVID-19. Study-level information: Both acute and convalescent COVID-19 samples were obtained from the United States, Italy and Spain. PBMCs, B-cell-depleted T cells, or T cells provided the cDNA or gDNA that made up the material.

The authors' processing: Reference gene primer amplification gave estimated nucleated cell counts. Measured with immunoSEQ multiplex PCR; TCRdb has only the in-frame clones, and not every one. That table is the source of V, J and clone size, and D and trimming were worked out from the DNA. This table has about 140,000 clones, 75% to 85% appearing once. V was clipped by 4 bases and J by 5 bases, with 12 bases between them. The CDR3 runs 13 residues. Germline CDR1 and CDR2: LNHDA and SQIVND (reference sequence). V gene TRBV19 combines with J gene TRBJ2-7, with a tentative D call TRBD1 (6 bases). Source material: peripheral blood. The TCR originated in a man aged 45-60 years with acute or convalescent COVID-19. The CDR3 DNA reads TGTGCCAGTAGTAGTAGACAGGCTGACGAGCAGTACTTC. This codes for CASSSRQADEQYF.